These 3 T cell receptor beta chains originate from one sample sequenced in a study of beta chain features in type 1 diabetes. The study, taken as a whole, reports: For Type 1 diabetes patients, all four CD4+ subsets carried TCRB CDR3s that were moderately but significantly shorter.

Expressed TCRB transcripts were sequenced, since all the RNA that had been isolated was reverse transcribed. Clones were sequenced by immunoSEQ multiplex PCR, and TCRdb holds only the in-frame ones, with some missing. The sample consists of about 27,000 clones, 56% of them appearing once. Antigens of these TCRs are unknown. Source material: Tregs from blood. The receptors derive from a woman between 18 and 29 years old with type 1 diabetes.

This chain joins TRBV4-2 and TRBJ1-3; a possible D gene is TRBD1 (6 bases). Germline V gives CDR1 LGHNA, CDR2 YNFKEQ. Trimming stripped 0 bases from V and 1 base from J, with 22 bases between. The CDR3 sequence is 20 residues long. CDR3 amino acids: CASSQERVRGRGFSGNTIYF. The DNA of the CDR3 is TGTGCCAGCAGCCAAGAAAGGGTTCGGGGCAGGGGTTTTTCTGGAAACACCATATATTTT.

The V call is TRBV13, the J call TRBJ2-1, with a weak D call TRBD2 (5 bases). Germline V gene lookup returns CDR1 PRHDT and CDR2 FYEKMQ (reference sequence). V lost 2 bases and J lost 8, with 16 bases in between. This CDR3 spans 15 amino acids. The CDR3 DNA sequence: TGTGCCAGCAGCTTACCCCCAAGTGGGCGGGATGAGCAGTTCTTC. Protein: CASSLPPSGRDEQFF.

This clone ranks as medium-sized. The chain joins TRBV5-1 to TRBJ2-1, with 8 bases matching TRBD2. V lost 0 bases to trimming and J lost 8 bases; unmatched junction nucleotides: 7. From germline, CDR1 is SGHRS and CDR2 YFSETQ. The CDR3 sequence is 15 residues long. In DNA form, the CDR3 reads TGCGCCAGCAGCTTGGAAGGGACTAGGGTCGATGAGCAGTTCTTC. Amino acid sequence: CASSLEGTRVDEQFF.